A few counts support the clone carrying this T cell receptor beta chain. Antigen specificity is unknown. Ophthalmopathy patients showed a Clinical Activity Score of at least 3, NOSPECS grade of at least 4 and duration under 3 months. The diagnostic basis comprised clinical symptoms, serum thyroxine and TRAb, thyroid ultrasound and orbital computed tomography. This entry is derived from a study of T cells in Graves' hyperthyroidism and ophthalmopathy. The study, taken as a whole, reports: Patients with ophthalmopathy were separated from those with stable hyperthyroidism by a 13 V-J model.

The germline V gene has CDR1 SEHNR and CDR2 FQNEAQ (reference sequence). The CDR3 extends over 12 amino acids. The V end lost 10 bases, the J end lost 8 bases, and 17 bases lay between the germline ends. RNA transcripts yielded amplified TCR beta CDR3 regions. HTBI primers were employed in a first-round RT-PCR of the TCR CDR3. Via MiXCR, TCRdb re-called the multiplex PCR reads, giving one row per CDR3 protein. The data contain roughly 650,000 distinct CDR3 sequences, roughly 16% of them singletons. This TCR was sampled from a woman aged 40 to 49 with Graves' ophthalmopathy. The chain joins TRBV7-9 to TRBJ1-2, with no clear D. Sequencing was done on a sample of blood. CDR3: CATLRQVGGYTF. DNA for the CDR3: TGTGCCACCCTTCGCCAGGTCGGAGGCTACACCTTC.